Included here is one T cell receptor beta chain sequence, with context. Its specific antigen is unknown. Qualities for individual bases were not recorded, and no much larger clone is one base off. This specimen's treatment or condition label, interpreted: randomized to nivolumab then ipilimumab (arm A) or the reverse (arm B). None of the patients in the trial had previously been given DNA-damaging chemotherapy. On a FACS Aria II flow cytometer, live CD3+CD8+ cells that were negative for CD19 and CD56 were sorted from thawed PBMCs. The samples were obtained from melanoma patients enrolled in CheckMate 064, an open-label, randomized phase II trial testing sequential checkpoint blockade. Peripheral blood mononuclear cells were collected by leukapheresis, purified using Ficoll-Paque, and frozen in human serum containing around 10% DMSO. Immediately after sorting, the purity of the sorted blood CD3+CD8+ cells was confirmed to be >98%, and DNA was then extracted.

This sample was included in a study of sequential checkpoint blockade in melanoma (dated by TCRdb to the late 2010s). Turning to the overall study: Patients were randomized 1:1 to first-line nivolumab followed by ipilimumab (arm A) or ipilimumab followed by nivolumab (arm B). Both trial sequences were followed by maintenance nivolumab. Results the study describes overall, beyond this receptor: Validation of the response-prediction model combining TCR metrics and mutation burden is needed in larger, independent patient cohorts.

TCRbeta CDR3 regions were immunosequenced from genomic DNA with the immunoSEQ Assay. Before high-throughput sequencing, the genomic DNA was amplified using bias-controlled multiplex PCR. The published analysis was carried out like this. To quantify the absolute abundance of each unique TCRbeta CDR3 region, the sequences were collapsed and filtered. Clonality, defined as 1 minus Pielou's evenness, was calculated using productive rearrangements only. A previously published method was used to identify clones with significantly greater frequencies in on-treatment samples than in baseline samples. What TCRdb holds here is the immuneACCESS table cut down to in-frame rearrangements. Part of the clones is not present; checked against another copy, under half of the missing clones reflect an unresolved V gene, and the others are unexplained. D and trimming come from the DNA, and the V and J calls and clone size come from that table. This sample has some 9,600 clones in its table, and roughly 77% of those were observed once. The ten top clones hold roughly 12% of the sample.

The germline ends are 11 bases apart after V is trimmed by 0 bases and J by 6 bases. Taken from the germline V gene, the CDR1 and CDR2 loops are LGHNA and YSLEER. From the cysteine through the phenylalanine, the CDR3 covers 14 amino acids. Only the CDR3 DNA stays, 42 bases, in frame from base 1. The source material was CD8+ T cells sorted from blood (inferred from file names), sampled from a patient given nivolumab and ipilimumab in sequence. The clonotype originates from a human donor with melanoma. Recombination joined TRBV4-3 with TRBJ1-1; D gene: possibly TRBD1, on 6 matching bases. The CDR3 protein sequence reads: CASSQDLGTPEAFF. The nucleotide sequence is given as TGCGCCAGCAGCCAAGATTTAGGGACACCTGAAGCTTTCTTT.